This TCR beta chain originates from a study of molecular identifiers for immune sequencing clone quantification. This clonotype was observed at least ten times. CDR3 size: 15 residues. CDR1 and CDR2 from the germline V gene are SEHNR and FQNEAQ (reference sequence). The V end lost 5 bases, the J end lost 5 bases, and 18 bases lay between the germline ends. TCRdb independently ran MiXCR on the PCR reads; one entry per CDR3 protein. The data hold approximately 670,000 distinct CDR3 sequences, with about 20% observed a single time. Sequenced sample: naive CD8+ T cells from blood, with Jurkat cell RNA spiked in. Subset in this sample: FACS-sorted CD8+CD4-CCR7+CD45RA+ naive T cells. The chain uses TRBV7-9 and TRBJ1-1; the D is unclear. The sequence was obtained from a human donor in good health. Some libraries in this study had Jurkat cell RNA spiked in. The CDR3 sequence: CASSPVERHSTEAFF. Written as DNA, the CDR3 is TGTGCCAGCAGCCCAGTTGAGAGGCACTCGACTGAAGCTTTCTTT.